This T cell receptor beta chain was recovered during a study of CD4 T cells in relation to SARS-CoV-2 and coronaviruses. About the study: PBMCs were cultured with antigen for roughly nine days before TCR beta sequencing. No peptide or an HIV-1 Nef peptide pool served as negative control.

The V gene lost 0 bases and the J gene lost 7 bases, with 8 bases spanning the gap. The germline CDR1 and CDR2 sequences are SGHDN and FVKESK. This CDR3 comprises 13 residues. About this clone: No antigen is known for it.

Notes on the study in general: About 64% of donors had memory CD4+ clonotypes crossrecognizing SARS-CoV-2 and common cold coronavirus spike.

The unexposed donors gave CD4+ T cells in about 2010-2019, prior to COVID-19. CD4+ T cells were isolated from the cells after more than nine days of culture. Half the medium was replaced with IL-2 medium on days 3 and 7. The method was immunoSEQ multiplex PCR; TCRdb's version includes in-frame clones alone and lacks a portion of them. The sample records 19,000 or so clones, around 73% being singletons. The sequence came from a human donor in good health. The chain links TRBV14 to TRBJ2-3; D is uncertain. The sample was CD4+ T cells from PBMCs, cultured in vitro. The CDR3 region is CASSQDLAYTQYF. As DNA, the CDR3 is TGTGCCAGCAGCCAAGATCTCGCTTATACGCAGTATTTT. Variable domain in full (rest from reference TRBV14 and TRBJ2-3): EAGVTQFPSHSVIEKGQTVTLRCDPISGHDNLYWYRRVMGKEIKFLLHFVKESKQDESGMPNNRFLAERTGGTYSTLKVQPAELEDSGVYFCASSQDLAYTQYFGPGTRLTVL.